The 10 T cell receptor beta chains below come from one sample, sequenced in a study of patients and donors after allogeneic stem cell transplantation. In TCRdb, the RT-PCR reads were re-called with MiXCR into one record per CDR3 protein. Of some 960,000 distinct CDR3 sequences in the sample, more than 15% were seen once. Material for sequencing was blood, either unsorted or a sorted T cell fraction (not recorded which). Source of these receptors: a human donor who was either an allogeneic HSCT recipient or a stem cell or donor lymphocyte infusion donor (not recorded which). It is not recorded whose cells these are; they may come from a transplant donor.

This clonotype has just a few counts. This chain's CDR3 is CASKRILLTGELFF. The CDR3 coding sequence is TGTGCCAGCAAGAGGATTTTATTGACCGGGGAGCTGTTTTTT. This chain uses TRBV12-3 or TRBV12-4 with TRBJ2-2; D gene uncertain. The CDR3 has 14 amino acids. Trimming shortened V by 7 bases and J by 5 bases, and 14 bases separated the two germline ends.

V is TRBV18 and J is TRBJ1-2; D is unclear. V was clipped by 0 bases and J by 3 bases, with 8 bases between them. This CDR3 contains 14 residues. Germline assignment: CDR1 KGHSH and CDR2 LQKENI. The CDR3 sequence is CASSPPIKDYGYTF. In DNA, the CDR3 is TGTGCCAGCTCACCACCTATAAAGGACTATGGCTACACCTTC.

The CDR3 sequence is CASSFLVRTGDSYEQYF. The CDR3 coding sequence is TGTGCCAGCAGTTTTCTCGTGAGGACAGGGGATTCCTACGAGCAGTACTTC. The chain recombines TRBV12-3 or TRBV12-4 with TRBJ2-7; 9 bases are shared with TRBD1. J gave up 1 base and V 3 bases, and 10 bases lay outside the gene matches. The CDR3 spans 17 residues.

This clonotype turned up a few times. The chain recombines TRBV5-1 with TRBJ1-2, with D tentatively TRBD1 (5 bases). V lost 0 bases and J 7 bases, leaving 7 bases between the germline ends. Germline CDR1 SGHRS, CDR2 YFSETQ. This CDR3 has 12 amino acids. The CDR3 reads CASSLDQGGYTF. The CDR3, as DNA: TGCGCCAGCAGCTTGGATCAGGGTGGCTACACCTTC.

This clonotype was picked up a small number of times. This chain connects TRBV5-8 to TRBJ2-1, with 10 positions matching TRBD2. V was pared by 0 bases and J by 8 bases, with 5 bases of the junction left unmatched. CDR3 length equals 15 residues. Per the germline V gene, CDR1 is SGHTS and CDR2 is YDEGEE. The CDR3 nucleotides are TGTGCCAGCAGCTTGGTGGGACTAGCGATCGATGAGCAGTTCTTC. Protein sequence: CASSLVGLAIDEQFF.

The CDR3 bases are TGTGCCAGCAGCTTAGATGGTGGGACAGGGGTAACCGGGGAGCTGTTTTTT. As protein: CASSLDGGTGVTGELFF. The chain couples TRBV11-1 to TRBJ2-2, with 10 bases lining up with TRBD1. Germline V gives CDR1 SGHAT, CDR2 FQDESV (reference sequence). The CDR3 is 17 amino acids. Germline trimming cut 1 base from V and 5 bases from J; bases unmatched to any gene: 7. Full variable domain (rest looked up from reference TRBV11-1 and TRBJ2-2): EAEVAQSPRYKITEKSQAVAFWCDPISGHATLYWYRQILGQGPELLVQFQDESVVDDSQLPKDRFSAERLKGVDSTLKIQPAELGDSAMYLCASSLDGGTGVTGELFFGEGSRLTVL.

The chain carries TRBV6-1 and TRBJ2-7; D uncertain. Trimming removed 4 bases at V and 3 bases at J, with 10 bases between. The CDR3 consists of 13 residues. Germline CDR1 reads MNHNS; CDR2 reads SASEGT. Written as DNA, the CDR3 is TGTGCCAGCAGTGGCAGGTACGGCTACGAGCAGTACTTC. Protein sequence: CASSGRYGYEQYF.

This chain connects TRBV27 to TRBJ2-7, with D tentatively TRBD1 (5 bases). Per the germline V gene, CDR1 is MNHEY and CDR2 is SMNVEV (reference sequence). Trimming stripped 4 bases from V and 3 bases from J, with 10 bases between. The CDR3 loop spans 13 amino acids. CDR3 DNA sequence: TGTGCCAGCAGTTGGACACCACTCTACGAGCAGTACTTC. Residues: CASSWTPLYEQYF.

This chain uses TRBV27 with TRBJ2-7, with D possibly matching TRBD2 (5 bases). V lost 6 bases and J lost 2, with 14 bases in between. Germline values: CDR1 MNHEY, CDR2 SMNVEV (reference sequence). CDR3 length equals 14 residues. CDR3 nucleotides: TGTGCCAGCAGCTCTATGGGAGTACCCTACGAGCAGTACTTC. Its translation: CASSSMGVPYEQYF.

The J gene is TRBJ2-7, the V gene TRBV11-1, with 12 bases lining up with TRBD2. Germline CDR1 reads SGHAT; CDR2 reads FQDESV (reference sequence). The CDR3 is made up of 18 amino acids. With 3 bases clipped from V and 2 bases from J, the junction kept 11 bases outside the gene matches. As DNA, the CDR3 is TGTGCCAGCAGCTTTCGGAGGCTAGCGGGGGGGCAGACCTACGAGCAGTACTTC. Its protein is CASSFRRLAGGQTYEQYF.